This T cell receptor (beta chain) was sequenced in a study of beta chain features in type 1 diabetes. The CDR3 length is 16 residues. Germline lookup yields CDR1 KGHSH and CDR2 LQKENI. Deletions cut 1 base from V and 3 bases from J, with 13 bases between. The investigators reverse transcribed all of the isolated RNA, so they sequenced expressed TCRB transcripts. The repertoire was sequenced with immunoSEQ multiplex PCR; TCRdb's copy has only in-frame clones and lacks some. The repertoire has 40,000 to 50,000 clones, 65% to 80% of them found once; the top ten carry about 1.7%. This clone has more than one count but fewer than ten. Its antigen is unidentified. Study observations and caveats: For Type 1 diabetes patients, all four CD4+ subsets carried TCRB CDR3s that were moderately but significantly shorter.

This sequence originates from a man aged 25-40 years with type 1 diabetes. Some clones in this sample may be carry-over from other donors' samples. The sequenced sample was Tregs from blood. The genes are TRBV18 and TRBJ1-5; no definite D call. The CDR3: CASSPQALRSNQPQHF. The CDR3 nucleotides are TGTGCCAGCTCACCACAAGCACTGCGTTCCAATCAGCCCCAGCATTTT. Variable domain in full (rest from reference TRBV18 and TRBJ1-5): NAGVMQNPRHLVRRRGQEARLRCSPMKGHSHVYWYRQLPEEGLKFMVYLQKENIIDESGMPKERFSAEFPKEGPSILRIQQVVRGDSAAYFCASSPQALRSNQPQHFGDGTRLSIL.